The rows below give T cell receptor beta chains drawn from one sample of a study of blood T cell repertoires in COVID-19. The assay was immunoSEQ multiplex PCR, and TCRdb's table has in-frame clones only and misses some. The sample has about 180,000 clones, roughly 89% seen once. Sequencing input: PBMCs or T cells enriched from blood (not recorded which). These receptors came from a middle-aged woman with acute COVID-19. Both conserved end residues are part of each CDR3. The order of the fields is D gene, V gene, J gene, clone size, CDR3 protein, CDR3 DNA. D genes are given only for firm matches. The size of a clone is reported for some rows only, either as once, few or many, or as a class for expanded clones.

d_call: -
v_call: TRBV6-2/TRBV6-3
j_call: TRBJ2-5
clone_size: -
cdr3_aa: CASSYDKQGQETQYF
cdr3_nt: TGTGCCAGCAGTTACGACAAACAGGGCCAAGAGACCCAGTACTTC

d_call: TRBD1
v_call: TRBV28
j_call: TRBJ2-7
clone_size: once
cdr3_aa: CASTPLGGQGTYEQYF
cdr3_nt: TGTGCCAGCACCCCTCTGGGGGGACAGGGGACCTACGAGCAGTACTTC

d_call: TRBD1
v_call: TRBV28
j_call: TRBJ1-2
clone_size: -
cdr3_aa: CASSYRGYYGYTF
cdr3_nt: TGTGCCAGCAGTTACAGGGGGTACTATGGCTACACCTTC

d_call: -
v_call: TRBV19
j_call: TRBJ1-2
clone_size: -
cdr3_aa: CASNTGGLLYGYTF
cdr3_nt: TGTGCCAGTAATACCGGGGGACTACTTTATGGCTACACCTTC

d_call: -
v_call: TRBV5-1
j_call: TRBJ2-3
clone_size: -
cdr3_aa: CASRLEEGTQYF
cdr3_nt: TGCGCCAGCAGGCTGGAGGAGGGTACGCAGTATTTT

d_call: TRBD1
v_call: TRBV27
j_call: TRBJ2-2
clone_size: -
cdr3_aa: CASTTSRGDRDGELFF
cdr3_nt: TGTGCCAGCACCACATCCCGCGGGGACAGGGACGGGGAGCTGTTTTTT

d_call: -
v_call: TRBV6-1
j_call: TRBJ2-1
clone_size: -
cdr3_aa: CASSEGRSRRENEQFF
cdr3_nt: TGTGCCAGCAGTGAAGGGAGGTCTAGGAGAGAGAATGAGCAGTTCTTC

d_call: TRBD1
v_call: TRBV28
j_call: TRBJ1-2
clone_size: -
cdr3_aa: CASSPQGQGDGYTF
cdr3_nt: TGTGCCAGCAGTCCCCAGGGACAGGGAGATGGCTACACCTTC

d_call: -
v_call: TRBV5-6
j_call: TRBJ2-1
clone_size: -
cdr3_aa: CASSLAGSDYNEQFF
cdr3_nt: TGTGCCAGCAGCTTGGCCGGGAGCGATTACAATGAGCAGTTCTTC

d_call: TRBD1
v_call: TRBV29-1
j_call: TRBJ1-1
clone_size: -
cdr3_aa: CSAGGQPNTEAFF
cdr3_nt: TGCAGCGCCGGGGGACAGCCGAACACTGAAGCTTTCTTT

d_call: -
v_call: TRBV5-1
j_call: TRBJ2-5
clone_size: -
cdr3_aa: CASSREPGETQYF
cdr3_nt: TGCGCCAGCAGCCGCGAGCCAGGGGAGACCCAGTACTTC

d_call: TRBD2
v_call: TRBV5-5
j_call: TRBJ2-7
clone_size: once
cdr3_aa: CASSFPGGYEQYF
cdr3_nt: TGTGCCAGCAGCTTCCCGGGGGGCTACGAGCAGTACTTC

d_call: -
v_call: TRBV9
j_call: TRBJ2-1
clone_size: -
cdr3_aa: CASSVRGANDEQFF
cdr3_nt: TGTGCCAGCAGCGTCAGGGGCGCTAACGATGAGCAGTTCTTC

d_call: TRBD2
v_call: TRBV12-5
j_call: TRBJ2-1
clone_size: once
cdr3_aa: CASGSPGGSSYNEQFF
cdr3_nt: TGTGCTAGTGGTTCCCCGGGGGGAAGCTCCTACAATGAGCAGTTCTTC

d_call: -
v_call: TRBV5-1
j_call: TRBJ2-7
clone_size: few
cdr3_aa: CASSPGGSRYEQYF
cdr3_nt: TGCGCCAGCAGCCCGGGTGGATCCCGCTACGAGCAGTACTTC

d_call: TRBD1
v_call: TRBV10-1
j_call: TRBJ1-2
clone_size: once
cdr3_aa: CASLPITGEGGGYTF
cdr3_nt: TGCGCCAGCCTGCCGATTACAGGGGAAGGAGGAGGCTACACCTTC

d_call: TRBD1
v_call: TRBV19
j_call: TRBJ1-2
clone_size: -
cdr3_aa: CASRHAGTASGYTF
cdr3_nt: TGTGCCAGTAGGCACGCCGGGACAGCCTCTGGCTACACCTTC

d_call: TRBD2
v_call: TRBV19
j_call: TRBJ2-3
clone_size: -
cdr3_aa: CASSNAASGSTDTQYF
cdr3_nt: TGTGCCAGTAGTAACGCGGCTAGCGGTAGCACAGATACGCAGTATTTT

d_call: TRBD1
v_call: TRBV11-2
j_call: TRBJ1-5
clone_size: -
cdr3_aa: CASSYRTGAYYSNQPQHF
cdr3_nt: TGTGCCAGCAGCTATCGGACAGGGGCTTACTATAGCAATCAGCCCCAGCATTTT

d_call: TRBD1
v_call: TRBV6-5
j_call: TRBJ2-1
clone_size: -
cdr3_aa: CASSYKQGALMDEQFF
cdr3_nt: TGTGCCAGCAGTTACAAACAGGGGGCCCTGATGGATGAGCAGTTCTTC

d_call: -
v_call: TRBV7-3
j_call: TRBJ2-1
clone_size: -
cdr3_aa: CASSLTGGVNEQFF
cdr3_nt: TGTGCCAGCAGCTTAACCGGAGGGGTCAATGAGCAGTTCTTC

d_call: TRBD2
v_call: TRBV2
j_call: TRBJ2-2
clone_size: -
cdr3_aa: CASSEEGGRRGGELFF
cdr3_nt: TGTGCCAGCAGTGAAGAGGGCGGGAGGAGGGGCGGGGAGCTGTTTTTT

d_call: TRBD1
v_call: TRBV3-1/TRBV3-2
j_call: TRBJ1-2
clone_size: -
cdr3_aa: CASSQDLGQGYGYTF
cdr3_nt: TGTGCCAGCAGCCAAGATCTTGGACAGGGTTATGGCTACACCTTC

d_call: -
v_call: TRBV4-1
j_call: TRBJ2-7
clone_size: -
cdr3_aa: CASSQETLYARTVENYEQYF
cdr3_nt: TGCGCCAGCAGCCAAGAAACCTTGTACGCCCGGACAGTCGAGAACTACGAGCAGTACTTC

d_call: TRBD1
v_call: TRBV6-2/TRBV6-3
j_call: TRBJ2-3
clone_size: -
cdr3_aa: CASSYAGTVATDTQYF
cdr3_nt: TGTGCCAGCAGTTACGCCGGGACAGTCGCCACAGATACGCAGTATTTT

d_call: -
v_call: TRBV7-6
j_call: TRBJ2-3
clone_size: -
cdr3_aa: CASSLDGTSTDTQYF
cdr3_nt: TGTGCCAGCAGCTTGGACGGGACTAGCACAGATACGCAGTATTTT

d_call: TRBD2
v_call: TRBV4-1
j_call: TRBJ2-1
clone_size: -
cdr3_aa: CASSQTASGGSYNEQFF
cdr3_nt: TGCGCCAGCAGCCAAACTGCTAGCGGGGGGTCCTACAATGAGCAGTTCTTC

d_call: -
v_call: TRBV7-2
j_call: TRBJ1-1
clone_size: -
cdr3_aa: CASSLKPLDTEAFF
cdr3_nt: TGTGCCAGCAGCTTAAAGCCTCTCGACACTGAAGCTTTCTTT

d_call: -
v_call: TRBV14
j_call: TRBJ2-7
clone_size: few
cdr3_aa: CASSQSGAGVYEQYF
cdr3_nt: TGTGCCAGCAGCCAATCGGGGGCGGGAGTCTACGAGCAGTACTTC

d_call: -
v_call: TRBV9
j_call: TRBJ1-2
clone_size: -
cdr3_aa: CASSVGSGNYGYTF
cdr3_nt: TGTGCCAGCAGCGTAGGCAGTGGTAACTATGGCTACACCTTC

d_call: -
v_call: TRBV7-2
j_call: TRBJ1-5
clone_size: -
cdr3_aa: CASSPTGTHNQPQHF
cdr3_nt: TGTGCCAGCAGCCCTACCGGGACACACAATCAGCCCCAGCATTTT

d_call: -
v_call: TRBV18
j_call: TRBJ2-3
clone_size: -
cdr3_aa: CASSRDTDTQYF
cdr3_nt: TGTGCCAGCTCACGAGACACAGATACGCAGTATTTT

d_call: -
v_call: TRBV6-2/TRBV6-3
j_call: TRBJ2-1
clone_size: -
cdr3_aa: CASSYAESSYNEQFF
cdr3_nt: TGTGCCAGCAGTTACGCGGAGAGCTCCTACAATGAGCAGTTCTTC

d_call: -
v_call: TRBV1
j_call: TRBJ1-4
clone_size: -
cdr3_aa: CTSSFRTGQPTNEKLFF
cdr3_nt: TGCACCAGCAGCTTCCGGACAGGCCAACCAACTAATGAAAAACTGTTTTTT

d_call: -
v_call: TRBV14
j_call: TRBJ2-7
clone_size: few
cdr3_aa: CASSHYQEGEQYF
cdr3_nt: TGTGCCAGCAGCCATTATCAGGAGGGCGAGCAGTACTTC

d_call: -
v_call: TRBV25-1
j_call: TRBJ2-1
clone_size: -
cdr3_aa: CASSEYGGEYNEQFF
cdr3_nt: TGTGCCAGCAGTGAGTACGGCGGGGAGTACAATGAGCAGTTCTTC

d_call: TRBD1
v_call: TRBV6-6
j_call: TRBJ1-4
clone_size: -
cdr3_aa: CASSFSGTANEKLFF
cdr3_nt: TGTGCCAGCAGTTTTTCCGGGACAGCTAATGAAAAACTGTTTTTT

d_call: TRBD2
v_call: TRBV5-6
j_call: TRBJ2-1
clone_size: few
cdr3_aa: CASSLGLAEEQFF
cdr3_nt: TGTGCCAGCAGCCTGGGACTAGCGGAGGAGCAGTTCTTC

d_call: TRBD2
v_call: TRBV15
j_call: TRBJ2-7
clone_size: -
cdr3_aa: CATSRDRLAGLTYEQYF
cdr3_nt: TGTGCCACCAGCAGAGACCGACTAGCGGGACTTACCTACGAGCAGTACTTC

d_call: -
v_call: TRBV2
j_call: TRBJ2-5
clone_size: -
cdr3_aa: CASSHEYREETQYF
cdr3_nt: TGTGCCAGCAGTCATGAGTACAGGGAGGAGACCCAGTACTTC

d_call: -
v_call: TRBV29-1
j_call: TRBJ1-2
clone_size: -
cdr3_aa: CSVDWGVDYGYTF
cdr3_nt: TGCAGCGTTGATTGGGGAGTTGACTATGGCTACACCTTC